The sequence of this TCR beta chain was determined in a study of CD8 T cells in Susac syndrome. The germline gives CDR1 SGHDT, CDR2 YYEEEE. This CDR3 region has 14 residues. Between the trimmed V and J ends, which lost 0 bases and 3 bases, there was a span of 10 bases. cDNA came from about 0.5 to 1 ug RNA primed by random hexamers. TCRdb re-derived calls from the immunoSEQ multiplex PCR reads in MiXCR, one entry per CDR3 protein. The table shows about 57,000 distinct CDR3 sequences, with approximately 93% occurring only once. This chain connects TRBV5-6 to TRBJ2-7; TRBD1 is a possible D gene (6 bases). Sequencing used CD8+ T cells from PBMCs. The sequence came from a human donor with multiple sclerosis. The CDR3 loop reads CASSLAGHLYEQYF. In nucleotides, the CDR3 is TGTGCCAGCAGCTTGGCGGGACACCTCTACGAGCAGTACTTC.